This T cell receptor (beta chain) originates from a study of T cell repertoires in cytomegalovirus infection. Turning to the study itself: An indication of both CMV infection and matching HLA type came from public TCR beta signatures. General study findings and limits: In two of eight donors, the top clonotype was HLA-C-restricted CMV-specific. Using cumulative public TCR beta family frequency, the authors identified those who carried CMV together with the relevant HLA.

This clonotype occurred a few times. The antigen is unknown. The V segment lost 3 bases and the J segment 4 bases; nucleotides outside the gene matches: 12. Germline assignment: CDR1 MGHDK and CDR2 SYGVNS. The CDR3 is made up of 16 amino acids. TCRdb independently ran MiXCR on the reads; one entry per CDR3 protein. The profile shows over 100,000 distinct CDR3 sequences, 16% of them singletons. The clonotype comes from a human donor in good health (CMV status not recorded). Some clones in this sample may be carry-over from other donors' samples. Sequenced input: PBMCs. This rearrangement joins TRBV25-1 to TRBJ2-7, with TRBD1 matching over 7 bases. For the CDR3, the DNA is TGTGCCAGCAGTGACCGACAGGGCCCTAATAGGTACGAGCAGTACTTC. The encoded protein is CASSDRQGPNRYEQYF.